This T cell receptor (beta chain) was profiled in a study of T-cell memory formation after mild COVID-19. This clonotype occurred a few times. Germline lookup yields CDR1 LGHNA and CDR2 YNFKEQ. The CDR3 extends over 15 amino acids. V was pared by 0 bases and J by 1 base, with 9 bases between. One entry per CDR3 protein results from TCRdb running MiXCR on the 5' RACE reads. Seen here are about 150,000 distinct CDR3 sequences, 13% to 15% observed once, and the top ten hold roughly 15%. The V gene is TRBV4-2, the J gene TRBJ2-5; possible D gene TRBD2, 7 bases. Sample: PBMCs or a T cell subset sorted from them (not recorded which). This TCR derives from an adult woman who had mild COVID-19 (a few samples of this study predate the infection). Cell type and time point are not known. CDR3 DNA sequence: TGTGCCAGCAGCCAAGATAGGGGGGGCCAAGAGACCCAGTACTTC. This translates into CASSQDRGGQETQYF.